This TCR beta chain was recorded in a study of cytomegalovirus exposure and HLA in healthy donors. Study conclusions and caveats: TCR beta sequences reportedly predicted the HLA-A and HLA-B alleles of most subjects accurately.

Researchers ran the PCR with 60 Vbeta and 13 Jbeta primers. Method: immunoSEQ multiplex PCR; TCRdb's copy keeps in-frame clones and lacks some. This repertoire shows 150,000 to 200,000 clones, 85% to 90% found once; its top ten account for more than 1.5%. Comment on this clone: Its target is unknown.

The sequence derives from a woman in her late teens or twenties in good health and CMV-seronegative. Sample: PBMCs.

The CDR3 bases are TGTGCCAGCAGCCCACGGGTGGAGGGAGCGGGGGAGCAGTACTTC. Its protein product is CASSPRVEGAGEQYF. The rearrangement joins TRBV11-2 to TRBJ2-7, with 7 bases identical to TRBD2. The CDR3 is 15 amino acids. Trimming cost V 5 bases and J 7 bases; bases outside gene matches: 14. The V gene's germline CDR1 is SGHAT and CDR2 FQNNGV.